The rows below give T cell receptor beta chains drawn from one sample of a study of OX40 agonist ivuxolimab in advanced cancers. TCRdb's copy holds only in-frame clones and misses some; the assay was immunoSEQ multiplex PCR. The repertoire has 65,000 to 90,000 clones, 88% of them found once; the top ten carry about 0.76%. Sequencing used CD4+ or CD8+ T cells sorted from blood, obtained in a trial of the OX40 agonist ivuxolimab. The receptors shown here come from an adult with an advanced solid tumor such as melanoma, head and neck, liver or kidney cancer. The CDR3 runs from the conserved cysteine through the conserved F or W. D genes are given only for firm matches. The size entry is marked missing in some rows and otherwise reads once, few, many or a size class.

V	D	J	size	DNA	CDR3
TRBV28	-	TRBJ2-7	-	TGTGCCAGCAGTACCTCGTGGGGCCCTAACTACGAGCAGTACTTC	CASSTSWGPNYEQYF
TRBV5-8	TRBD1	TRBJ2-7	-	TGTGCCAGCAGCTGGGACAGGGCGTCCTACGAGCAGTACTTC	CASSWDRASYEQYF
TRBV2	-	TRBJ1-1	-	TGTGCCAGCAGTAGCGGGGCGGGGACTGAAGCTTTCTTT	CASSSGAGTEAFF
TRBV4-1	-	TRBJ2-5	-	TGCGCCAGCAGCCAAGTATCTGAGGAGACCCAGTACTTC	CASSQVSEETQYF
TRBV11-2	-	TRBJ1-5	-	TGTGCCAGCAGCCACACCGACTCTGTGAATCAGCCCCAGCATTTT	CASSHTDSVNQPQHF
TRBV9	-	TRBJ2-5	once	TGTGCCAGCAGCGTAGCCGTGAGGGGTTTGACCCAAGAGACCCAGTACTTC	CASSVAVRGLTQETQYF
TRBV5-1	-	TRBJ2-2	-	TGCGCCAGCAGCTTGGAGAGGGGGGCGAACACCGGGGAGCTGTTTTTT	CASSLERGANTGELFF
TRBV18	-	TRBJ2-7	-	TGTGCCAGCTCACCGGGACAAAACTACGAGCAGTACTTC	CASSPGQNYEQYF
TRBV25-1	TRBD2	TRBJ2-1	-	TGTGCCAGCAGTGAATGGACTAGCGGGAATGAGCAGTTCTTC	CASSEWTSGNEQFF
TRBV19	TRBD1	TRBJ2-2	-	TGTGCCAGTAGGGGGGACAGGGTAGATACCGGGGAGCTGTTTTTT	CASRGDRVDTGELFF
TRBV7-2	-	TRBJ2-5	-	TGTGCCAGCAGCTTTAACCCGGGGGCCCAAGAGACCCAGTACTTC	CASSFNPGAQETQYF
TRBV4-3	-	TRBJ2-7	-	TGCGCCAGCAGCCAAGATGGAGCGGAGGGCTACGAGCAGTACTTC	CASSQDGAEGYEQYF
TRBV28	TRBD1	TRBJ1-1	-	TGTGCCAGCATACTATCGGACAGGGGCGCCCTAACTTTCTTT	CASILSDRGALTFF
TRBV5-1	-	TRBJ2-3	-	TGCGCGAGCGGGTCTCGCAGTATCACAGATACGCAGTATTTT	CASGSRSITDTQYF
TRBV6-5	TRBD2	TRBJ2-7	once	TGTGCCAGCAGTTACGCTACCGGGACTAGCGGGTACGAGCAGTACTTC	CASSYATGTSGYEQYF
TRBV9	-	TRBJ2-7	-	TGTGCCAGCAGCCCCAGGGTAGGGGCCTACGAGCAGTACTTC	CASSPRVGAYEQYF
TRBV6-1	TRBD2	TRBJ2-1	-	TGTGCCAGCAGTGGACTAGCGGGAATCCCCTACAATGAGCAGTTCTTC	CASSGLAGIPYNEQFF
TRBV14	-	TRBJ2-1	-	TGTGCCAGCAGCCCGGGACTGAACTACAATGAGCAGTTCTTC	CASSPGLNYNEQFF
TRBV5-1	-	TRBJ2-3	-	TGCGCCAGCAGCTTGGGGTACACAGATACGCAGTATTTT	CASSLGYTDTQYF
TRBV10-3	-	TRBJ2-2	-	TGTGCCATCAGTGACCGCCGGCAGGCGAACACCGGGGAGCTGTTTTTT	CAISDRRQANTGELFF
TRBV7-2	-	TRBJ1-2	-	TGTGCCAGCACGCCAAGGGGGGGTGGCTACACCTTC	CASTPRGGGYTF
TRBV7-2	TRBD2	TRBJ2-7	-	TGTGCCAGCAGTCAAAGACTAGCACCCTACGAGCAGTACTTC	CASSQRLAPYEQYF
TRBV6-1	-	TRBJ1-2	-	TGTGCCAGCAGTAAAGGGCAGACAGCTAACTATGGCTACACCTTC	CASSKGQTANYGYTF
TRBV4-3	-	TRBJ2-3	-	TGCGCCAGCAGCCAAGTTTCCAGCGGGTTCTCTAGCACAGATACGCAGTATTTT	CASSQVSSGFSSTDTQYF
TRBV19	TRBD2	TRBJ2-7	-	TGTGCCACAGGCGGGAGCTCCTACGAGCAGTACTTC	CATGGSSYEQYF
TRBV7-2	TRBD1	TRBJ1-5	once	TGTGCCAGCAGCAAGGACAGGGCGGGTCAGCCCCAGCATTTT	CASSKDRAGQPQHF
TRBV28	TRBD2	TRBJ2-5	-	TGTGCCAGCAGTCACAGACTAGCGGGGGAACGGGAGACCCAGTACTTC	CASSHRLAGERETQYF
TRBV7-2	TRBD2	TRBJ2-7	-	TGTGCCAGCAGCTCACCCACTAGCGGACGTGTATACGAGCAGTACTTC	CASSSPTSGRVYEQYF
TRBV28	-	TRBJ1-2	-	TGTGCCAGCAGTTCCGTCGGGCAGTTACCCTATGGCTACACCTTC	CASSSVGQLPYGYTF
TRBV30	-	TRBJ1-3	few	TGTGCCTGGATCTCCGATGAGACCGGACCCACCATATATTTT	CAWISDETGPTIYF
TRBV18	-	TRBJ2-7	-	TGTGCCAGCTCACCTATACCCTACGAGCAGTACTTC	CASSPIPYEQYF
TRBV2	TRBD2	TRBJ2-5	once	TGTGCCAGCATCAGAGGGACTAGCGGGAGAGAGACCCAGTACTTC	CASIRGTSGRETQYF
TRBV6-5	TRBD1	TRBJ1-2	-	TGTGCCAGCAAAAGACAGGGAAGCTATGGCTACACCTTC	CASKRQGSYGYTF
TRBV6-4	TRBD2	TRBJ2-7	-	TGTGCCAGCAGTGAGAAGAGGGGGCTAGCGGGACCTTACGAGCAGTACTTC	CASSEKRGLAGPYEQYF
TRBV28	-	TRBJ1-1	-	TGTGCCAGCAGTCCGCAGGCGTACACTGAAGCTTTCTTT	CASSPQAYTEAFF
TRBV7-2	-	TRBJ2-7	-	TGTGCCAGCAGCCCACGATTTTCCTACGAGCAGTACTTC	CASSPRFSYEQYF
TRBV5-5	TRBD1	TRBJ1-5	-	TGTGCCAGCAGCTTGGGGACAGGGGACGTTAGCAATCAGCCCCAGCATTTT	CASSLGTGDVSNQPQHF
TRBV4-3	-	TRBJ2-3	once	TGCGCCAGCAGCCAAGGACAGAGAAGCACAGATACGCAGTATTTT	CASSQGQRSTDTQYF
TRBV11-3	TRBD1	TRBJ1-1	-	TGTGCCAGCTCCTCTGAAGGGGGCGTCAACACTGAAGCTTTCTTT	CASSSEGGVNTEAFF